Included here is one T cell receptor beta chain sequence, with context. Its matching antigen is unknown. The data originate from a study of T cell repertoires in cytomegalovirus infection. Whole-study findings and limits: Ex vivo responses were dominated by HLA-C-restricted CMV-specific TCR beta clonotypes.

TCRdb redid the calling of the reads with MiXCR, one entry per CDR3 protein. Of 150,000 to 200,000 distinct CDR3 sequences listed, under 30% are singletons. Trimming removed 3 bases at V and 1 base at J, with 10 bases between. The CDR3 consists of 14 residues. Per the germline V gene, CDR1 is DFQATT and CDR2 is SNEGSKA (reference sequence). This clonotype originated in a human donor in good health (CMV status not recorded). Some clones in this sample may be carry-over from other donors' samples. The chain is built from TRBV20-1 and TRBJ1-3; the D is unclear. The material sequenced was PBMCs. The CDR3 DNA reads as TGCAGTGCTAGTATGTCTGTTTCTGGAAACACCATATATTTT. This gives the protein CSASMSVSGNTIYF.